Listed here is a single TCR beta chain. The record originates from a study of blood T cell repertoires in COVID-19. Whole-study context: Samples taken during acute and convalescent COVID-19 were collected in the United States, Italy and Spain.

The length of the CDR3 is 16 residues. V lost 1 base and J 1 base, leaving 11 bases between the germline ends. Germline V CDR1 and CDR2: MGHRA, YSYEKL. The method was immunoSEQ multiplex PCR; TCRdb's version includes in-frame clones alone and lacks a portion of them. The table records approximately 170,000 clones, more than 65% of them present only once. The material sequenced was peripheral blood. The sequence was obtained from a human donor with acute or convalescent COVID-19. The donor label of this sample is uncertain. The V gene is TRBV4-1, the J gene TRBJ1-5, with D uncertain. DNA of the CDR3: TGCGCCAGCAGCCAAGTCCCCGGGATGAGCAATCAGCCCCAGCATTTT. Translating gives CASSQVPGMSNQPQHF.